The 14 T cell receptor beta chains below all came from one sample that was sequenced in a study of spatial heterogeneity in lung cancer. TCRdb passed the 5' RACE reads through MiXCR, listing each CDR3 protein once. The sample carries some 38,000 distinct CDR3 sequences, 3% to 3.5% recorded once. Time point described: sample taken at primary tumor resection. This material consisted of normal lung tissue next to the tumor, taken at surgery. The source of these receptors is a male donor with early-stage non-small cell lung cancer.

Many counts were recorded for this clonotype. The chain recombines TRBV9 with TRBJ2-7; tentative D call: TRBD2 (6 bases). The CDR3 has 14 amino acids. V lost 4 bases and J 5 bases, leaving 16 bases between the germline ends. CDR1 SGDLS and CDR2 YYNGEE come from the germline V gene. CDR3 sequence reads: CASSFSGGLDEQYF. The CDR3, as DNA: TGTGCCAGCAGCTTTAGCGGAGGTCTCGACGAGCAGTACTTC.

This clonotype has at least ten counts. The chain links TRBV28 to TRBJ2-1; 11 bases align to TRBD2. This CDR3 has 15 amino acids. CDR1 is MDHEN, CDR2 SYDVKM, per germline. V lost 5 bases, J lost 7 bases, and 7 bases stayed unmatched. The CDR3 DNA follows: TGTGCCAGCAGTATCCCGGGACTAGCGGAAAATGAGCAGTTCTTC. This sequence encodes CASSIPGLAENEQFF.

This clonotype has a handful of counts. The V gene is TRBV9, the J gene TRBJ2-1; 10 bases map to TRBD2. Germline loops: CDR1 SGDLS, CDR2 YYNGEE. This CDR3 contains 15 residues. J gave up 6 bases and V 4 bases, and 7 bases lay outside the gene matches. The CDR3 region has the DNA TGTGCCAGCAGCATCACTAGCGGGACGATCAATGAGCAGTTCTTC. The encoded protein is CASSITSGTINEQFF.

This clonotype has a count of ten or more. The V call is TRBV12-3 or TRBV12-4, the J call TRBJ1-5; D gene ambiguous. V was pared by 5 bases and J by 6 bases, with 11 bases between. The length of the CDR3 is 13 residues. This CDR3 is CASSLTQGQPQHF. The CDR3 DNA sequence: TGTGCCAGCAGTCTCACCCAAGGTCAGCCCCAGCATTTT.

The chain couples TRBV7-6 to TRBJ2-7, with 9 bases aligning to TRBD2. The CDR3 spans 14 residues. Per the germline V gene, CDR1 is SGHVS and CDR2 is FNYEAQ. The V and J ends lost 2 bases and 8 bases, in that order; junction bases with no gene match: 7. The CDR3 sequence is CASSLIIAGDKQYF. In nucleotides, the CDR3 is TGTGCCAGCAGCTTAATTATAGCGGGGGATAAGCAGTACTTC. The whole variable domain, filled in from reference TRBV7-6 and TRBJ2-7, reads GAGVSQSPRYKVTKRGQDVALRCDPISGHVSLYWYRQALGQGPEFLTYFNYEAQQDKSGLPNDRFSAERPEGSISTLTIQRTEQRDSAMYRCASSLIIAGDKQYFGPGTRLTVT.

In this sample, this clonotype turned up many times. For the CDR3, the DNA is TGTGCCAGCAGTTACGAGGGGCCGGGAACAGATACGCAGTATTTT. It codes for CASSYEGPGTDTQYF. The chain combines TRBV6-5 with TRBJ2-3, with D perhaps given as TRBD1 or TRBD2 (5 bases each). The ends were cut back, 2 bases at V and 3 bases at J, with 12 bases in the middle. The CDR3 sequence is 15 residues long. In germline, CDR1 is MNHEY, CDR2 SVGAGI.

With regard to this clonotype: Because it lacks the conserved phenylalanine or tryptophan at the end, this CDR3 is likely a read error. This chain connects TRBV20-1 to TRBJ2-1; 8 positions match TRBD1. The CDR3 consists of 16 residues. Germline V lookup: CDR1 DFQATT, CDR2 SNEGSKA (reference sequence). As DNA, the CDR3 is TGCAGTGCTAGAGATGGGGGACAGGCCAATTACATTGAGCAGTTCCTC. It specifies CSARDGGQANYIEQFL.

A word on this clonotype: This clone may be a read error of a much larger clone one base away. The gene calls are TRBV29-1 and TRBJ2-7; D uncertain. Germline V gene data show CDR1 as SQVTM and CDR2 as ANQGSEA. The length of the CDR3 is 11 residues. The CDR3 sequence is CIVSVTYEQYF. The CDR3 region has the DNA TGCATCGTCTCCGTAACCTACGAGCAGTACTTC.

The rearrangement joins TRBV7-2 to TRBJ1-1; D is perhaps TRBD1 (5 bases). The germline CDR1 and CDR2 sequences are SGHTA and FQGNSA. V was trimmed by 2 bases and J by 1 base, leaving 8 bases between them. CDR3 length: 14 amino acids. CDR3 in amino acids: CASSLWTKNTEAFF. The CDR3 DNA reads TGTGCCAGCAGCTTATGGACAAAGAACACTGAAGCTTTCTTT.

The sample holds many counts of this clonotype. The chain links TRBV12-3 or TRBV12-4 to TRBJ2-7; D is unclear. CDR3 length: 12 amino acids. The ends were cut back, 0 bases at V and 5 bases at J, with 5 bases in the middle. In nucleotides, the CDR3 is TGTGCCAGCAGTTTAGCCAGCAACGAGCAGTACTTC. It yields the protein CASSLASNEQYF.

The sample holds many counts of this clonotype. The chain has TRBV2 and TRBJ2-1; no clear D. Germline CDR1 and CDR2: SNHLY and FYNNEI. Trimming removed 10 bases from V and 9 bases from J, with 19 bases in between. The CDR3 has 13 residues. The CDR3 protein is CATIAGRRGEQFF. For the CDR3, the DNA is TGTGCCACCATTGCTGGGCGTCGTGGTGAGCAGTTCTTC.

This clonotype was found many times. This chain links TRBV6-5 with TRBJ2-3; D perhaps matches TRBD1 (5 bases). The CDR3 consists of 15 residues. With 6 bases removed from V and 4 bases from J, the gap between germline ends came to 17 bases. Germline V CDR1 and CDR2: MNHEY, SVGAGI. CDR3 residues: CASRGSRGSADTQYF. CDR3 DNA: TGTGCCAGCAGAGGTTCTAGGGGATCGGCAGATACGCAGTATTTT.

This clonotype has ten or more counts. This rearrangement joins TRBV27 to TRBJ2-2; D remains unclear. The V gene lost 3 bases and the J gene lost 0 bases, with 5 bases spanning the gap. The germline V gene encodes CDR1 MNHEY and CDR2 SMNVEV (reference sequence). The CDR3 is 14 amino acids. The CDR3 is CASSFQPNTGELFF. CDR3 in DNA: TGTGCCAGCAGTTTTCAGCCGAACACCGGGGAGCTGTTTTTT.

This clonotype was seen a single time. A much larger clone sits a single nucleotide away, making a read error possible. This chain joins TRBV29-1 and TRBJ2-7, with a tentative D call TRBD2 (6 bases). Germline assignment: CDR1 SQVTM and CDR2 ANQGSEA. This CDR3 is 12 amino acids long. The CDR3 DNA reads as TGCGGCGTTGAAAGCTGGGGGGACGAGCAGTACTTC. Translating gives CGVESWGDEQYF.